These T cell receptor beta chains were read from a single sample in a study of blood T cell repertoires in COVID-19. Profiled with immunoSEQ multiplex PCR; TCRdb holds only in-frame clones, not every one. Of tens of thousands of clones in the sample, around 83% were seen once. Sequenced input: peripheral blood. The receptors derive from a human donor in a cohort sampled during active COVID-19. Both conserved end residues are part of each CDR3. A D gene is named only where the DNA matches it firmly. Size is stated for part of the rows, as once, few or many counts, or as a class when the clone is expanded.

TRBJ1-2 NA TRBV10-3 NA TGTGCCATCAGTGTGGAGGACAGATATGGCTACACCTTC CAISVEDRYGYTF
TRBJ1-2 once TRBV6-2/TRBV6-3 NA TGTGCCAGCAGTTACTCGAAAGTGGGCGATGGCTACACCTTC CASSYSKVGDGYTF
TRBJ2-5 once TRBV3-1/TRBV3-2 TRBD2 TGTGCCAGCAGCCTTTCCGGGACTAGCGGGGGGGCGGAGACCCAGTACTTC CASSLSGTSGGAETQYF
TRBJ2-7 once TRBV6-5 TRBD1 TGTGCCAGCAGTTCTGGACAGGGGCTGAGGTACGAGCAGTACTTC CASSSGQGLRYEQYF
TRBJ2-1 NA TRBV7-9 NA TGTGCCAGCCAGAGGGGGTTGTACAATGAGCAGTTCTTC CASQRGLYNEQFF
TRBJ1-2 NA TRBV29-1 TRBD1 TGCAGCGTTGAACCCATCATGGGACAGGGAATGGGCTACACCTTC CSVEPIMGQGMGYTF
TRBJ1-6 NA TRBV18 TRBD1 TGTGCCAGCTCTCGGACAGGGGTAACCTATAATTCACCCCTCCACTTT CASSRTGVTYNSPLHF
TRBJ1-3 NA TRBV4-1 TRBD1 TGCGCCAGCAGCCAAGATTCAGGGGGTGGAAACACCATATATTTT CASSQDSGGGNTIYF
TRBJ2-1 NA TRBV5-1 TRBD2 TGCGCCAGCAGCGTCGCGGGGGTTTCCTACAATGAGCAGTTCTTC CASSVAGVSYNEQFF
TRBJ1-5 NA TRBV25-1 NA TGTGCCAGCAGTGACTCTCGAGGGAGCAATCAGCCCCAGCATTTT CASSDSRGSNQPQHF
TRBJ2-3 NA TRBV7-3 TRBD1 TGTGCCAGCAGCCGGGACAGGGGCGGAACAGATACGCAGTATTTT CASSRDRGGTDTQYF
TRBJ2-4 once TRBV5-4 NA TGTGCCAGCAGTCCTGACAGTATGGTCCAAAACATTCAGTACTTC CASSPDSMVQNIQYF
TRBJ2-7 once TRBV3-1/TRBV3-2 NA TGTGCCAGCAGCCAAGGACGGGGGTCCTACGAGCAGTACTTC CASSQGRGSYEQYF
TRBJ1-5 NA TRBV5-1 NA TGCGCCAGCAGCTTGGAAGGGGGTGGCAATCAGCCCCAGCATTTT CASSLEGGGNQPQHF
TRBJ1-1 NA TRBV28 NA TGTGCCAGCAGATTACAGGAGGTAGCTTTCTTT CASRLQEVAFF
TRBJ2-1 NA TRBV4-2 TRBD1 TGTGCCAGCAGCCAAGATCCTGGCGGACAGGGGCGTAATGAGCAGTTCTTC CASSQDPGGQGRNEQFF
TRBJ1-4 few TRBV19 TRBD1 TGTGCCAGTACCGAAGACAGGGGTGATGAAAAACTGTTTTTT CASTEDRGDEKLFF
TRBJ1-5 few TRBV7-8 NA TGTGCCAGCAGCGAAAAGGCGGGAAAAGGTGAGCAGCCCCAGCATTTT CASSEKAGKGEQPQHF
TRBJ1-5 NA TRBV30 NA TGTGCCTGGAGTGCAGAAGGAGGCAATCAGCCCCAGCATTTT CAWSAEGGNQPQHF
TRBJ1-2 once TRBV29-1 TRBD1 TGCAGTGCGGGACAGGTCGATGTCTATGGCTACACCTTC CSAGQVDVYGYTF
TRBJ1-1 NA TRBV27 NA TGTGCCAGCAGTTTAAACGTCGGGGGAATAACTGAAGCTTTCTTT CASSLNVGGITEAFF
TRBJ1-1 NA TRBV7-3 TRBD1 TGTGCCAGCAGCTACAGGGGGCCTGACACTGAAGCTTTCTTT CASSYRGPDTEAFF
TRBJ1-4 NA TRBV6-5 TRBD1 TGTGCCAGCAGTTCGGACAGGAGCAATGAAAAACTGTTTTTT CASSSDRSNEKLFF
TRBJ2-3 NA TRBV4-2 NA TGTGCCAGCAGCCCTCATGCGGGGGCGGGAGATACGCAGTATTTT CASSPHAGAGDTQYF
TRBJ2-3 NA TRBV11-2 TRBD2 TGTGCCAGCAGCTTTGGGTCTAGCGGTACAGATACGCAGTATTTT CASSFGSSGTDTQYF
TRBJ1-6 NA TRBV2 TRBD1 TGTGCCAGCAGACGCACAGGGGTCCGTTCACCCCTCCACTTT CASRRTGVRSPLHF
TRBJ1-2 NA TRBV24-1 NA TGTGCCACCAGCGAGGCAAATCAACCTGGCTACACCTTC CATSEANQPGYTF
TRBJ1-1 NA TRBV20-1 NA TGCAGTGTAACAGGGAACACTGAAGCTTTCTTT CSVTGNTEAFF
TRBJ2-5 NA TRBV4-1 TRBD2 TGCGCCAGCAGCCCCCGACTAGCGGGGGGCCTGGGGGACCCAGAGACCCAGTACTTC CASSPRLAGGLGDPETQYF
TRBJ2-7 NA TRBV2 NA TGTGCCAGCAGAGACGCCATACAGGGTTGGGGCTACGAGCAGTACTTC CASRDAIQGWGYEQYF
TRBJ1-1 NA TRBV2 NA TGTGCCAGCAGGAACGAGGGTGGCACTGAAGCTTTCTTT CASRNEGGTEAFF